Following are 23 T cell receptor beta chains from one sample sequenced in a study of blood T cell repertoires in COVID-19. TCRdb's table, derived via immunoSEQ multiplex PCR, lists solely in-frame clones and lacks some. This repertoire shows a few hundred thousand clones, 88% found once; its top ten account for just under 1%. Sequenced sample: PBMCs or T cells enriched from blood (not recorded which). The receptor set was obtained from a woman aged 25 to 39 who had recovered from COVID-19.

Here the CDR3 DNA reads TGTGCCAGCAGCTTCCGGACTCTGGGAGTGGAGACCCAGTACTTC. Its translation is CASSFRTLGVETQYF. The chain uses TRBV7-9 and TRBJ2-5, with D tentatively TRBD2 (5 bases). This CDR3 spans 15 amino acids. Germline V lookup: CDR1 SEHNR, CDR2 FQNEAQ (reference sequence). The V gene lost 3 bases and the J gene lost 5 bases, with 16 bases spanning the gap.

The rearrangement joins TRBV29-1 to TRBJ1-1; D is perhaps TRBD1 (5 bases). Germline V gives CDR1 SQVTM, CDR2 ANQGSEA. The germline V and J ends were trimmed by 5 bases and 3 bases, with 19 bases remaining between them. The CDR3 length is 15 residues. CDR3 in DNA: TGCAGCGTTTTCGGTCAGGGAGGAGATTACACTGAAGCTTTCTTT. This translates into CSVFGQGGDYTEAFF.

The rearrangement links TRBV19 to TRBJ1-2; D remains ambiguous. The CDR3 is 12 amino acids. Trimming stripped 8 bases from V and 3 bases from J, with 10 bases between. Per the germline V gene, CDR1 is LNHDA and CDR2 is SQIVND (reference sequence). The CDR3 nucleotides are TGTGCCAGTTCGAGAGAGGACTATGGCTACACCTTC. It specifies CASSREDYGYTF.

V is TRBV3-1 (or the pseudogene TRBV3-2) and J is TRBJ2-5; D might be TRBD2 (5 bases). The V gene lost 5 bases and the J gene lost 5 bases, with 12 bases spanning the gap. The CDR3 is made up of 13 amino acids. Germline CDR1 reads LGHDT; CDR2 reads YNNKEL (reference sequence). The CDR3: CASSLARGETQYF. The CDR3 region has the DNA TGTGCCAGCAGCTTGGCCCGAGGGGAGACCCAGTACTTC.

V gene TRBV6-5 combines with J gene TRBJ2-2; possibly TRBD2 for D (5 bases). Deletions cut 2 bases from V and 4 bases from J, with 14 bases between. Germline assignment: CDR1 MNHEY and CDR2 SVGAGI. This CDR3 has 16 amino acids. CDR3 sequence (DNA): TGTGCCAGCAGTTACGTTGCGGGTCTCGTCACCGGGGAGCTGTTTTTT. Translated, it gives CASSYVAGLVTGELFF.

V is TRBV30 and J is TRBJ2-7, with D maybe TRBD1 (5 bases). The CDR3 has 13 residues. Per the germline V gene, CDR1 is GTSNPN and CDR2 is SVGIG (reference sequence). Trimming shortened V by 3 bases and J by 1 base, and 10 bases separated the two germline ends. The CDR3 DNA reads as TGTGCCTGGAGAGACACAGGTTCCTACGAGCAGTACTTC. It encodes CAWRDTGSYEQYF.

This rearrangement joins TRBV27 to TRBJ2-3, with TRBD2 matching over 12 bases. After removal of 5 bases from V and 7 bases from J, the junction contained 13 bases not matched to a gene. This CDR3 is 17 amino acids long. The germline gives CDR1 MNHEY, CDR2 SMNVEV (reference sequence). The CDR3 region is CASSLKTSGGQTYTQYF. For the CDR3, the DNA is TGTGCCAGCAGTCTAAAGACTAGCGGGGGTCAGACGTATACGCAGTATTTT.

This chain joins TRBV28 and TRBJ2-7; 12 bases agree with TRBD1. The ends lost 3 bases at V and 5 bases at J; junction bases unmatched: 8. CDR3 length: 16 residues. Germline loops: CDR1 MDHEN, CDR2 SYDVKM. The CDR3 nucleotides read TGTGCCAGCAGTTTCGGGCGGGACAGGGGGCGCCACGAGCAGTACTTC. Its translation: CASSFGRDRGRHEQYF.

As DNA, the CDR3 is TGTGCCAGCAGTGAAAGAAGGGACAGGGGTATAGATCAGCCCCAGCATTTT. Amino acids: CASSERRDRGIDQPQHF. This chain joins TRBV6-1 and TRBJ1-5, with TRBD1 matching over 10 bases. After removal of 2 bases from V and 5 bases from J, the junction contained 9 bases not matched to a gene. CDR3 length: 17 amino acids. CDR1 and CDR2 (germline): MNHNS, SASEGT.

This sequence joins TRBV7-2 and TRBJ1-5; 7 bases agree with TRBD1. CDR3 length: 14 residues. Trimming cost V 3 bases and J 4 bases; bases outside gene matches: 3. Per germline, CDR1 SGHTA and CDR2 FQGNSA. DNA of the CDR3: TGTGCCAGCAGCTTCCCGGGACAGAATCAGCCCCAGCATTTT. Residues: CASSFPGQNQPQHF.

The gene calls are TRBV2 and TRBJ2-7, with no clear D. V was clipped by 7 bases and J by 1 base, with 11 bases between them. The length of the CDR3 is 13 residues. Germline V gene data show CDR1 as SNHLY and CDR2 as FYNNEI. CDR3 coding DNA: TGTGCCAGCACCCAAGACTGGTCCTACGAGCAGTACTTC. Translated, it gives CASTQDWSYEQYF.

This clone was found a few times. This chain links TRBV6-4 with TRBJ2-6, with 9 bases lining up with TRBD1. The V gene end was trimmed by 8 bases and the J gene end by 0 bases; junction bases not matched to a gene: 5. Germline V gene data show CDR1 as MRHNA and CDR2 as SNTAGT. The CDR3 is made up of 16 amino acids. CDR3 amino acids: CASSGQGNSGANVLTF. The CDR3, as DNA: TGTGCCAGCTCCGGACAGGGGAACTCTGGGGCCAACGTCCTGACTTTC.

This chain links TRBV6-6 with TRBJ1-6; D may be TRBD1 (5 bases). V was pared by 5 bases and J by 3 bases, with 14 bases between. Per the germline V gene, CDR1 is MNHNY and CDR2 is SVGAGI (reference sequence). CDR3 size: 16 residues. CDR3 sequence (DNA): TGTGCCAGCAGTGGATATCAGGGCATCTATAATTCACCCCTCCACTTT. It is translated as CASSGYQGIYNSPLHF.

This chain uses TRBV11-3 with TRBJ2-6; 7 nucleotides match TRBD1. After removal of 5 bases from V and 2 bases from J, the junction contained 9 bases not matched to a gene. Germline V lookup: CDR1 SGHNT, CDR2 YENEEA. This CDR3 has 17 residues. In DNA form, the CDR3 reads TGTGCCAGCAGCACCCTTCAAGGGACAGCTGGGGCCAACGTCCTGACTTTC. Protein: CASSTLQGTAGANVLTF. Full variable domain (missing parts from reference TRBV11-3 and TRBJ2-6): EAGVVQSPRYKIIEKKQPVAFWCNPISGHNTLYWYLQNLGQGPELLIRYENEEAVDDSQLPKDRFSAERLKGVDSTLKIQPAELGDSAVYLCASSTLQGTAGANVLTFGAGSRLTVL.

J is TRBJ2-1 and V is TRBV7-9, with D maybe TRBD1 (6 bases). Germline CDR1 is SEHNR and CDR2 is FQNEAQ (reference sequence). Trimming stripped 5 bases from V and 5 bases from J, with 22 bases between. The CDR3 runs 17 residues. In DNA form, the CDR3 reads TGTGCCAGCAGCCCCCCGTCCTCGGACAGTATCGACAATGAGCAGTTCTTC. Translated: CASSPPSSDSIDNEQFF.

The rearrangement joins TRBV18 to TRBJ2-2; TRBD1 aligns across 7 bases. Unmatched junction bases numbered 9, after V lost 4 bases and J lost 4 bases. Germline-derived CDR1 and CDR2 are KGHSH and LQKENI. The CDR3 is 16 amino acids. This CDR3 is CASSLQTGPGTGELFF. Written as DNA, the CDR3 is TGTGCCAGCTCACTACAGACAGGGCCGGGCACCGGGGAGCTGTTTTTT.

This clone was seen only a few times. This chain connects TRBV9 to TRBJ1-2, with D unclear. The CDR3 totals 13 residues. Trimming pared 4 bases from V and 6 bases from J, leaving 13 bases between. CDR1 is SGDLS and CDR2 is YYNGEE in the germline V gene. CDR3 sequence: CASSTLAGNGYTF. The CDR3 nucleotides are TGTGCCAGCAGCACCTTGGCGGGAAATGGCTACACCTTC.

CDR3 in DNA: TGTGCCAGCAGTCCGGGACAGGGCGGAGAGAGGGAAGCTTTCTTT. Translation gives CASSPGQGGEREAFF. The chain recombines TRBV27 with TRBJ1-1, with TRBD1 matching over 9 bases. This CDR3 region has 15 residues. Per the germline V gene, CDR1 is MNHEY and CDR2 is SMNVEV (reference sequence). Trimming removed 5 bases from V and 8 bases from J; junction bases left unmatched: 12.

The V and J genes are TRBV6-5 and TRBJ1-2, with a tentative D call TRBD1 (6 bases). The CDR3 is 12 amino acids. V was shortened by 7 bases and J by 7 bases, with 13 bases between the two germline ends. Germline CDR1 and CDR2: MNHEY and SVGAGI. The CDR3 DNA follows: TGTGCCAGCACCTCAGGGGCTGGTGGCTACACCTTC. Translated: CASTSGAGGYTF.

The chain combines TRBV5-4 with TRBJ2-1; TRBD2 agrees at 7 bases. The trim removed 4 bases at V and 6 bases at J, leaving 4 bases unmatched. This CDR3 region has 13 residues. CDR1 and CDR2 from the germline V gene are SGHNT and YYREEE (reference sequence). The CDR3 nucleotides read TGTGCCAGCAGCGGGAGGGGCGGCAATGAGCAGTTCTTC. Encoded protein: CASSGRGGNEQFF.

V gene TRBV28 combines with J gene TRBJ1-1, with D possibly TRBD1 on 5 matching bases. Trimming took 5 bases from V and 3 from J, leaving 13 bases between them. Germline CDR1 reads MDHEN; CDR2 reads SYDVKM. This CDR3 comprises 14 residues. CDR3 nucleotides: TGTGCCAGCAGTATCCTCGGGGGGGACACTGAAGCTTTCTTT. Translation: CASSILGGDTEAFF.

The rearrangement links TRBV11-2 to TRBJ1-6; 8 nucleotides match TRBD1. The CDR3 runs to 16 residues. The V segment lost 4 bases and the J segment 7 bases; nucleotides outside the gene matches: 9. The germline V gene has CDR1 SGHAT and CDR2 FQNNGV. The CDR3 nucleotides read TGTGCCAGCAGCTCGGACAGGGCCCTCCTGAATTCACCCCTCCACTTT. As protein: CASSSDRALLNSPLHF.

J is TRBJ1-1 and V is TRBV11-2; D is possibly TRBD1 (5 bases). Trimming removed 4 bases at V and 11 bases at J, with 23 bases between. The germline CDR1 and CDR2 sequences are SGHAT and FQNNGV. The CDR3 runs 15 residues. The CDR3 region is CASSSRQRASPRAFF. CDR3 nucleotide sequence: TGTGCCAGCAGCTCAAGACAGCGGGCATCTCCTCGTGCTTTCTTT.